The present TCR beta chain was sequenced within a study of read filtering for tumor transcriptome and immune sequencing. Study-wide points: The sorted CD138-negative fraction was a mixed bone marrow immune population, not purified T cells.

This clonotype was seen at least ten times. Its antigen is currently unknown. The library was built from about 400 ng RNA with molecular barcoded adaptors for alpha/delta and beta/gamma chains. TCRdb reanalysed the reads using MiXCR and keeps one entry per CDR3 protein. This repertoire shows fewer than 90,000 distinct CDR3 sequences, 9% to 15% found once; its top ten account for approximately 15%. Deletions cut 0 bases from V and 5 bases from J, with 14 bases between. This CDR3 spans 15 amino acids. From germline, CDR1 is MNHEY and CDR2 SVGAGI. The chain employs TRBV6-5 and TRBJ2-7, with a tentative D call TRBD1 (6 bases). The sample comprised a population of CD138-negative cells sorted from bone marrow. The TCR originated in a donor at least 40 years old with multiple myeloma. The CDR3 protein is CASSYSDGQYDEQYF. The DNA of the CDR3 is TGTGCCAGCAGTTACTCAGATGGACAGTATGACGAGCAGTACTTC.